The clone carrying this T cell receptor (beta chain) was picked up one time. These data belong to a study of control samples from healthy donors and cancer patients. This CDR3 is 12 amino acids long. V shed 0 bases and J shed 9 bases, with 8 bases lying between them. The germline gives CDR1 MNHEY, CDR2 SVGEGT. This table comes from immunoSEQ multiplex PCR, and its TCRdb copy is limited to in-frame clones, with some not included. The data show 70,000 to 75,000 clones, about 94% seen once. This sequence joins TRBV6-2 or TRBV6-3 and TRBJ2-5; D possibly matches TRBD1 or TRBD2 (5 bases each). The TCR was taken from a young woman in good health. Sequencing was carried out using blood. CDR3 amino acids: CASSYSRGAQYF. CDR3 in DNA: TGTGCCAGCAGTTACTCGAGAGGGGCCCAGTACTTC.